This T cell receptor (beta chain) was sequenced during a study of cytomegalovirus exposure and HLA in healthy donors. Across the study: HLA-typed donors were the source of approximately 86 million unique TCRs held in an early data release.

General study points: Sequencing likely produced, as an artifact, a cluster of highly shared sequence variants. Some TCR beta chains (approximately 180 of them) were listed as cytomegalovirus-associated. In an earlier analysis, about 87% or about 30%: the productive usage of most TCR beta V segments.

It was with 60 Vbeta and 13 Jbeta primers that the PCR ran. Assay: immunoSEQ multiplex PCR; the TCRdb copy retains only in-frame clones and omits some. The repertoire holds approximately 150,000 clones, with around 78% as singletons. V was clipped by 0 bases and J by 2 bases, with 9 bases between them. This CDR3 comprises 15 residues. CDR1 SGDLS and CDR2 YYNGEE come from the germline V gene. Note on this clone: Its antigen is currently unknown.

The chain links TRBV9 to TRBJ1-5; perhaps TRBD1 as D (5 bases). This clonotype originated in a woman under 30 in good health and CMV-seronegative. Source material: PBMCs. The CDR3 DNA is TGTGCCAGCAGCGTAGACGGGGGAGGCAATCAGCCCCAGCATTTT. Its protein product is CASSVDGGGNQPQHF.